This T cell receptor (beta chain) derives from a study of beta chain features in type 1 diabetes. For this clone: The antigen remains unidentified.

Study results and caveats: Naive, central memory and Treg TCRB repertoires appeared more alike in patients than in healthy donors. Moderate but significant shortening of TCRB CDR3s was recorded in all four CD4+ subsets from Type 1 diabetes patients.

Trimming shortened V by 7 bases and J by 5 bases, and 14 bases separated the two germline ends. CDR1 is MNHNY, CDR2 SVGAGI, per germline (reference sequence). The CDR3 length is 13 residues. A single heparinised blood sample, averaging approximately 0.12 L, was obtained per donor. The sequenced template was cDNA made from the entire isolated RNA. Data came from immunoSEQ multiplex PCR; TCRdb stores just in-frame clones and leaves some out. The sample shows under 350,000 clones, approximately 14% of them seen only once. The specimen was naive CD4+ T cells from blood. This receptor was identified in a man aged 25-45 years with type 1 diabetes. The rearrangement joins TRBV6-6 to TRBJ2-5; weak D call: TRBD2 (5 bases). CDR3 in amino acids: CASTRDYAETQYF. The CDR3, as DNA: TGTGCCAGCACCCGAGACTACGCGGAGACCCAGTACTTC.